This TCR beta chain was documented in a study of T-cell memory formation after mild COVID-19. Study findings and constraints: Within pre-infection memory, some responding clones were found, suggesting cross-reactive memory joined.

For this clonotype: The target antigen is unknown.

TCRdb independently ran MiXCR on the 5' RACE reads; one entry per CDR3 protein. The sample comprises 30,000 to 45,000 distinct CDR3 sequences, more than 9.5% of which are singletons, and about 32% rests with the top ten. Trimming pared 3 bases from V and 4 bases from J, leaving 19 bases between. The germline V gene encodes CDR1 KGHSH and CDR2 LQKENI. There are 17 residues in the CDR3. This clonotype was sampled from a man younger than 30 who had mild COVID-19 (a few samples of this study predate the infection). Cell type and time point are not known. The J gene is TRBJ1-3, the V gene TRBV18; D might be TRBD1 (5 bases). The sequenced sample was PBMCs or a T cell subset sorted from them (not recorded which). The CDR3 sequence is CASSPITSGTEGNTIYF. Written as DNA, the CDR3 is TGTGCCAGCTCACCCATTACTTCCGGGACCGAAGGAAACACCATATATTTT. Using reference TRBV18 and TRBJ1-3 for the parts outside the CDR3, the full variable domain is NAGVMQNPRHLVRRRGQEARLRCSPMKGHSHVYWYRQLPEEGLKFMVYLQKENIIDESGMPKERFSAEFPKEGPSILRIQQVVRGDSAAYFCASSPITSGTEGNTIYFGEGSWLTVV.